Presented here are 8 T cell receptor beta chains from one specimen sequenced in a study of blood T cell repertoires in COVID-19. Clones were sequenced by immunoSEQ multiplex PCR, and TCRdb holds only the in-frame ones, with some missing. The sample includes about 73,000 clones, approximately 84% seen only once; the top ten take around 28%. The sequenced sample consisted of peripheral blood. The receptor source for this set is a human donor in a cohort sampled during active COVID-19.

DNA for the CDR3: TGTGCCAGCAGCCAACAGGGGGCGACCACTGAAGCTTTCTTT. This gives the protein CASSQQGATTEAFF. V is TRBV7-2 and J is TRBJ1-1; 9 nucleotides match TRBD1. Germline CDR1 SGHTA, CDR2 FQGNSA. The CDR3 has 14 amino acids. The V segment lost 5 bases and the J segment 4 bases; nucleotides outside the gene matches: 5.

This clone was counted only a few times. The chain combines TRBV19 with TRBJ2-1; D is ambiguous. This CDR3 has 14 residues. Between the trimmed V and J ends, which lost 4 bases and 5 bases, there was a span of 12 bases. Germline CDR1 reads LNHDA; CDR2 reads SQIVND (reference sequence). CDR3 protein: CASSTPGTNNEQFF. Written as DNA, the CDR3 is TGTGCCAGTAGTACACCAGGTACAAACAATGAGCAGTTCTTC.

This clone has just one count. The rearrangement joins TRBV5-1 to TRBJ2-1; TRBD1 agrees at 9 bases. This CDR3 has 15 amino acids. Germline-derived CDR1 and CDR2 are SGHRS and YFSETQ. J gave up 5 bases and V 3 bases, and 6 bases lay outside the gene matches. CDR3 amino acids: CASSSGTGLNNEQFF. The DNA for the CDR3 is TGCGCCAGCAGCTCCGGGACAGGGCTTAACAATGAGCAGTTCTTC.

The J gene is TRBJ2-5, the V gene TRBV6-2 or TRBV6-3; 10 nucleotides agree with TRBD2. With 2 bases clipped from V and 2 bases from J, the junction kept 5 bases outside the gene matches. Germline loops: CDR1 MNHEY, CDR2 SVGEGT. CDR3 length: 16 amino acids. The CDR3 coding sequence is TGTGCCAGCAGTTACCCTAGCGGGGGTAAGCAAGAGACCCAGTACTTC. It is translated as CASSYPSGGKQETQYF.

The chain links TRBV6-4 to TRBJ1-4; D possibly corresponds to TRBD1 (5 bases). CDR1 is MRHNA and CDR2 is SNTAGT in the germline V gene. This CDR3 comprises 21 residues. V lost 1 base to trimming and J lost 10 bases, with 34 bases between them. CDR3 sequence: CASSDFGVRGTKGFSGGKLFF. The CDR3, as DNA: TGTGCCAGCAGTGACTTCGGTGTTCGCGGGACCAAGGGGTTCTCGGGGGGAAAACTGTTTTTT.

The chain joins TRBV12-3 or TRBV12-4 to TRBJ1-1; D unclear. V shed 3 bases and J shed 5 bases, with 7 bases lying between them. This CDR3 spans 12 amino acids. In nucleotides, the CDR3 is TGTGCCAGCAGTTTTAGGAGGACTGAAGCTTTCTTT. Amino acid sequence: CASSFRRTEAFF.

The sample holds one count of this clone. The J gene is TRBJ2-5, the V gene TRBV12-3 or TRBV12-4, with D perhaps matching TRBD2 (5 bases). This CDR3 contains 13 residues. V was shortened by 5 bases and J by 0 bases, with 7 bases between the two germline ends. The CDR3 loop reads CASSLGDQETQYF. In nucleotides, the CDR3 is TGTGCCAGCAGTCTGGGAGACCAAGAGACCCAGTACTTC.

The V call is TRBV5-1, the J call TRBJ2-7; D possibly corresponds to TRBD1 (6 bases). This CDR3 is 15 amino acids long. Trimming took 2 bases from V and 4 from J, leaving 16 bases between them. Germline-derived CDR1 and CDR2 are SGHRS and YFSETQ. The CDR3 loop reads CASSFGGLLGYEQYF. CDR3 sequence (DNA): TGCGCCAGCAGCTTTGGGGGCTTGCTAGGATACGAGCAGTACTTC.